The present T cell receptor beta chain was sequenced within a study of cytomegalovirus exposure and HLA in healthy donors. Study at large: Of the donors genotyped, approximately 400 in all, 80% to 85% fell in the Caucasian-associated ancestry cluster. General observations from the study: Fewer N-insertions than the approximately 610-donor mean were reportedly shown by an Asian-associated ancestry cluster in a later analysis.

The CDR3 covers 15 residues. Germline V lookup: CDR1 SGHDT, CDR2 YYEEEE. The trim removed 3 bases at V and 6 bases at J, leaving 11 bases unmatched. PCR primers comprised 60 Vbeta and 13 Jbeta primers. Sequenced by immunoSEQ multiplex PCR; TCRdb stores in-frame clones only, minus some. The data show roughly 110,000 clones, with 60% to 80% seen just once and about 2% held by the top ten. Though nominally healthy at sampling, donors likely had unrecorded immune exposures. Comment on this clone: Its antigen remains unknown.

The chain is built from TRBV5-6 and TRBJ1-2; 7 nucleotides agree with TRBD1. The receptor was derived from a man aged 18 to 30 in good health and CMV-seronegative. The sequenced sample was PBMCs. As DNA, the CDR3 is TGTGCCAGCAGCTCGGAGGGGGCAGGGGTCGATGGCTACACCTTC. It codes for CASSSEGAGVDGYTF.